The source of this T cell receptor (beta chain) is a study of blood T cell repertoires in COVID-19. Overall study: Specimens from acute and convalescent COVID-19 originated in the United States, Italy and Spain. Nucleic acid was either cDNA or gDNA, and it came from T cells, B-cell-depleted T cells, or PBMCs.

Germline V gene lookup returns CDR1 SGHAT and CDR2 FQNNGV. The CDR3 consists of 15 residues. The V segment lost 4 bases and the J segment 4 bases; nucleotides outside the gene matches: 5. Methods used by the authors: Estimated nucleated cell counts came from reference gene primer amplification. Only in-frame clones appear in the TCRdb table, and some are missing; sequencing was by immunoSEQ multiplex PCR. V, J and clone size reflect that table, while D and trimming were determined from the DNA. The sample has 45,000 to 55,000 clones; 75% to 90% are singletons. The sequence derives from a human donor in a cohort sampled during active COVID-19. The chain couples TRBV11-2 to TRBJ1-3; 9 nucleotides line up with TRBD1. The source material was peripheral blood. The CDR3 DNA reads TGTGCCAGCAGCTCGACAGGGGGTGAAGGAAACACCATATATTTT. Translated: CASSSTGGEGNTIYF. Full variable domain (rest looked up from reference TRBV11-2 and TRBJ1-3): EAGVAQSPRYKIIEKRQSVAFWCNPISGHATLYWYQQILGQGPKLLIQFQNNGVVDDSQLPKDRFSAERLKGVDSTLKIQPAKLEDSAVYLCASSSTGGEGNTIYFGEGSWLTVV.